The 14 T cell receptor beta chains given below trace back to one sample, sequenced in a study of regulatory T cells in long-lasting Graves disease. Time point indicated: newly diagnosed GD, antithyroid drugs for less than 3 months. RNA extracted from PBMCs served as the sequencing template. Sequencing libraries for TCR beta were prepared with iRepertoire HTBI primers and Arm-PCR of CDR3 regions. TCRdb called the multiplex PCR reads again in MiXCR, with one record for every CDR3 protein. This repertoire shows a few hundred thousand distinct CDR3 sequences, over 15% found once; its top ten account for 23%. The sample was also reused in another study, on T cells in Graves' hyperthyroidism and ophthalmopathy.

Sequences were derived from peripheral blood mononuclear cells (PBMCs), sampled at new diagnosis, from a patient treated with antithyroid drugs. The origin of the receptors is a woman between 18 and 29 years old with Graves disease.

With regard to this clonotype: With a much larger clone just one base away, this may be a read error. This chain connects TRBV7-2 to TRBJ2-7, with D perhaps matching TRBD1 (6 bases). Germline values: CDR1 SGHTA, CDR2 FQGNSA. The CDR3 spans 16 residues. V lost 0 bases, J lost 0 bases, and 12 bases lay in between. The chain's CDR3 is CASSLARIQGSYEQYF. CDR3 DNA sequence: TGTGCCAGCAGCTTAGCGCGGATACAGGGCTCCTACGAGCAGTACTTC. Complete variable domain (other parts from reference TRBV7-2 and TRBJ2-7): GAGVSQSPSNKVTEKGKDVELRCDPISGHTALYWYRQSLGQGLEFLIYFQGNSAPDKSGLPSDRFSAERTGGSVSTLTIQRTQQEDSAVYLCASSLARIQGSYEQYFGPGTRLTVT.

In its sample, this clonotype was seen many times. V gene TRBV28 combines with J gene TRBJ1-2, with 7 bases matching TRBD1. The CDR3 is 14 amino acids. Trimming cost V 5 bases and J 3 bases; bases outside gene matches: 6. Germline V gene data show CDR1 as MDHEN and CDR2 as SYDVKM. CDR3 residues: CASSATGLDYGYTF. The CDR3 bases are TGTGCCAGCAGTGCGACAGGGCTTGACTATGGCTACACCTTC.

This clonotype was detected many times. The V and J genes are TRBV28 and TRBJ1-5, with D possibly being TRBD1 (5 bases). Germline CDR1 is MDHEN and CDR2 is SYDVKM. This CDR3 region has 13 residues. Trimming removed 3 bases at V and 7 bases at J, with 10 bases between. The CDR3 nucleotides are TGTGCCAGCAGTTTCGGGTGGGACCAGCCCCAGCATTTT. The encoded protein is CASSFGWDQPQHF.

This clonotype has a handful of counts. This rearrangement joins TRBV4-3 to TRBJ1-4; maybe TRBD1 (5 bases). The CDR3 totals 16 residues. V lost 0 bases to trimming and J lost 4 bases, with 12 bases between them. Germline V gene lookup returns CDR1 LGHNA and CDR2 YSLEER. Here the CDR3 reads CASSQDGGWINEKLFF. CDR3 bases: TGCGCCAGCAGCCAAGATGGGGGGTGGATTAATGAAAAACTGTTTTTT.

V is TRBV6-2 or TRBV6-3 and J is TRBJ2-7, with D possibly matching TRBD2 (6 bases). V lost 5 bases and J lost 3, with 14 bases in between. The CDR3 extends over 14 amino acids. CDR1 MNHEY and CDR2 SVGEGT come from the germline V gene. CDR3 sequence reads: CASSPRGAGYEQYF. The CDR3, as DNA: TGTGCCAGCAGTCCGCGGGGAGCGGGCTACGAGCAGTACTTC.

There are a few counts of this clonotype. The J gene is TRBJ2-1, the V gene TRBV30; 12 bases are shared with TRBD2. Germline CDR1 and CDR2: GTSNPN and SVGIG (reference sequence). CDR3 length: 17 residues. J was trimmed by 4 bases and V by 3 bases; bases with no gene match: 10. CDR3 in DNA: TGTGCCTGGAGCCCTGGACTAGCGGGACCCCTTTACAATGAGCAGTTCTTC. Protein product: CAWSPGLAGPLYNEQFF.

This clonotype has a count of ten or more. The chain employs TRBV7-8 and TRBJ2-7; D possibly corresponds to TRBD2 (7 bases). The CDR3 totals 15 residues. Germline V gives CDR1 SGHVS, CDR2 FQNEAQ. V shed 0 bases and J shed 3 bases, with 12 bases lying between them. The chain's CDR3 is CASSLAGGENYEQYF. Written as DNA, the CDR3 is TGTGCCAGCAGCTTAGCAGGGGGGGAAAACTACGAGCAGTACTTC.

The V gene is TRBV29-1, the J gene TRBJ1-2; tentative D call: TRBD1 (6 bases). V was pared by 7 bases and J by 3 bases, with 12 bases between. Germline CDR1 SQVTM, CDR2 ANQGSEA. The CDR3 spans 12 residues. CDR3 region: CSGLGGDYGYTF. CDR3 bases: TGCAGCGGTTTAGGGGGGGACTATGGCTACACCTTC.

V is TRBV28 and J is TRBJ2-3, with 14 bases aligning to TRBD2. This CDR3 contains 20 residues. The germline CDR1 and CDR2 sequences are MDHEN and SYDVKM. Trimming removed 1 base from V and 1 base from J; junction bases left unmatched: 10. The CDR3 region is CASSLLAGGGLAGGTDTQYF. As DNA, the CDR3 is TGTGCCAGCAGTTTATTAGCGGGGGGGGGACTAGCGGGAGGCACAGATACGCAGTATTTT.

V and J are TRBV20-1 and TRBJ2-6; tentative D call: TRBD1 (5 bases). V lost 0 bases to trimming and J lost 0 bases, with 6 bases between them. CDR3 size: 15 residues. Germline CDR1 and CDR2: DFQATT and SNEGSKA (reference sequence). CDR3 sequence reads: CSARDQGSGANVLTF. CDR3 sequence (DNA): TGCAGTGCTAGAGACCAGGGCTCTGGGGCCAACGTCCTGACTTTC.

Only a few counts were recorded for this clonotype. The chain couples TRBV5-1 to TRBJ2-1, with D possibly matching TRBD2 (6 bases). The CDR3 has 14 amino acids. In germline, CDR1 is SGHRS, CDR2 YFSETQ. Trimming removed 8 bases at V and 2 bases at J, with 14 bases between. CDR3 nucleotides: TGCGCCAGTTCCGGGACTCGAGCCTACAATGAGCAGTTCTTC. Translating gives CASSGTRAYNEQFF.

The sample holds a few counts of this clonotype. In DNA, the CDR3 is TGTGCCACCAGAACAGGACTAGCGGACAATGAGCAGTTCTTC. This gives the protein CATRTGLADNEQFF. The J gene is TRBJ2-1, the V gene TRBV24-1; TRBD2 agrees at 10 bases. From germline, CDR1 is KGHDR and CDR2 SFDVKD. CDR3 size: 14 residues. Trimming cost V 7 bases and J 5 bases; bases outside gene matches: 4.

This clonotype has ten or more counts. The V and J genes are TRBV18 and TRBJ1-2, with D hard to call. The CDR3 runs 13 residues. V was trimmed by 2 bases and J by 6 bases, leaving 10 bases between them. Germline lookup yields CDR1 KGHSH and CDR2 LQKENI. The CDR3 reads CASSPGQVHGYTF. CDR3 sequence (DNA): TGTGCCAGCTCACCAGGCCAGGTCCATGGCTACACCTTC. The full variable domain, with the rest looked up from reference TRBV18 and TRBJ1-2, is NAGVMQNPRHLVRRRGQEARLRCSPMKGHSHVYWYRQLPEEGLKFMVYLQKENIIDESGMPKERFSAEFPKEGPSILRIQQVVRGDSAAYFCASSPGQVHGYTFGSGTRLTVV.

The table lists this clonotype with a few counts. The chain carries TRBV20-1 and TRBJ2-5; D perhaps matches TRBD1 (6 bases). V gave up 5 bases and J gave up 9 bases, with 22 bases separating them. The CDR3 sequence is 14 residues long. Per germline, CDR1 DFQATT and CDR2 SNEGSKA (reference sequence). DNA of the CDR3: TGCAGTGCTCTAGACTTGCAGGGGCACCGAGCCCAGTACTTC. This encodes CSALDLQGHRAQYF.